This T cell receptor beta chain was obtained from a study of T cell changes during pregnancy in multiple sclerosis. The ends lost 4 bases at V and 8 bases at J; junction bases unmatched: 26. CDR1 is SGHKS, CDR2 YYEKEE, per germline (reference sequence). The CDR3 runs 20 residues. The assay was immunoSEQ multiplex PCR, and TCRdb's table has in-frame clones only and misses some. The table has approximately 100,000 clones, 90% to 95% seen once. This chain uses TRBV5-5 with TRBJ1-2, with TRBD1 identical over 10 bases. The sequence was collected from a female donor with multiple sclerosis, enrolled in a pregnancy study. The sample here was peripheral blood, taken in the third trimester of pregnancy. The CDR3 is CASSGTPTSRTGGNVWGYTF. The CDR3 region has the DNA TGTGCCAGCAGCGGGACACCTACCTCCAGGACAGGGGGAAACGTGTGGGGCTACACCTTC.